A single sample gave rise to the 21 T cell receptor beta chains below, sequenced in a study of shared clonotypes between healthy human individuals. TCRdb's copy holds only in-frame clones and misses some; the assay was immunoSEQ multiplex PCR. The sample has around 1.1 million clones, approximately 80% seen once. The source material was memory CD4+ T cells from PBMCs. Subset defined: CD45RA-negative fraction. Receptors originate from a man between 18 and 35 years old in good health. Some clones in this sample may be carry-over from other donors' samples.

This chain uses TRBV29-1 with TRBJ1-1; D possibly corresponds to TRBD1 (6 bases). From germline, CDR1 is SQVTM and CDR2 ANQGSEA. The CDR3 totals 13 residues. V lost 7 bases and J 2 bases, leaving 14 bases between the germline ends. The CDR3 nucleotides read TGCAGCGGGGGGGCAGGGATAAACACTGAAGCTTTCTTT. Translated: CSGGAGINTEAFF.

This rearrangement joins TRBV5-4 to TRBJ2-2; 8 bases match TRBD2. From germline, CDR1 is SGHNT and CDR2 YYREEE (reference sequence). J was trimmed by 5 bases and V by 4 bases; bases with no gene match: 1. The CDR3 extends over 13 amino acids. The CDR3 region is CASSGGGTGELFF. In DNA, the CDR3 is TGTGCCAGCAGCGGCGGGGGGACCGGGGAGCTGTTTTTT.

The chain employs TRBV7-9 and TRBJ2-7; D might be TRBD1 or TRBD2, each matching 5 bases. This CDR3 has 12 residues. Germline V gene sequence: CDR1 SEHNR, CDR2 FQNEAQ (reference sequence). V lost 3 bases and J 6 bases, leaving 9 bases between the germline ends. The CDR3 nucleotides are TGTGCCAGCAGCTTCCAGGGAGTCGAGCAGTACTTC. Translated: CASSFQGVEQYF.

This clone was counted once. The V call is TRBV28, the J call TRBJ2-3, with D perhaps given as TRBD1 or TRBD2 (6 bases each). Deletions cut 6 bases from V and 0 bases from J, with 13 bases between. Looked up from germline, CDR1 is MDHEN and CDR2 is SYDVKM. The CDR3 loop spans 15 amino acids. The DNA for the CDR3 is TGTGCCAGCAGGAAGGGGGGAGGAAGCACAGATACGCAGTATTTT. This encodes CASRKGGGSTDTQYF. Full variable domain (rest looked up from reference TRBV28 and TRBJ2-3): DVKVTQSSRYLVKRTGEKVFLECVQDMDHENMFWYRQDPGLGLRLIYFSYDVKMKEKGDIPEGYSVSREKKERFSLILESASTNQTSMYLCASRKGGGSTDTQYFGPGTRLTVL.

J is TRBJ2-1 and V is TRBV7-7, with no clear D. The V gene's germline CDR1 is SSHAT and CDR2 FNYEAQ (reference sequence). This CDR3 comprises 15 residues. Trimming stripped 5 bases from V and 0 bases from J, with 11 bases between. This chain's CDR3 is CASSRDMSSYNEQFF. CDR3 DNA: TGTGCCAGCAGCCGAGACATGAGCTCCTACAATGAGCAGTTCTTC.

This chain joins TRBV7-9 and TRBJ2-1, with D unresolved. Germline V gives CDR1 SEHNR, CDR2 FQNEAQ (reference sequence). Trimming removed 3 bases at V and 2 bases at J, with 11 bases between. The CDR3 runs to 15 residues. The DNA of the CDR3 is TGTGCCAGCAGCTTGAATTCCCCCCCCTACAATGAGCAGTTCTTC. The encoded protein is CASSLNSPPYNEQFF. The variable domain in full, completed from reference TRBV7-9 and TRBJ2-1, reads DTGVSQNPRHKITKRGQNVTFRCDPISEHNRLYWYRQTLGQGPEFLTYFQNEAQLEKSRLLSDRFSAERPKGSFSTLEIQRTEQGDSAMYLCASSLNSPPYNEQFFGPGTRLTVL.

The sample holds many counts of this clone. This chain connects TRBV5-1 to TRBJ1-1; a weak D match, TRBD1 (5 bases). Trimming removed 4 bases from V and 4 bases from J, with 11 bases in between. Germline V lookup: CDR1 SGHRS, CDR2 YFSETQ. The CDR3 is 13 residues long. The CDR3 loop is CASSIQGFTEAFF. DNA of the CDR3: TGCGCCAGCAGCATTCAGGGTTTCACTGAAGCTTTCTTT. The full variable domain, in which reference TRBV5-1 and TRBJ1-1 provide the parts outside the CDR3, is KAGVTQTPRYLIKTRGQQVTLSCSPISGHRSVSWYQQTPGQGLQFLFEYFSETQRNKGNFPGRFSGRQFSNSRSEMNVSTLELGDSALYLCASSIQGFTEAFFGQGTRLTVV.

The rearrangement joins TRBV9 to TRBJ2-7; TRBD2 agrees at 7 bases. This CDR3 contains 15 residues. The junction had 13 bases not matched to a gene; V was cut back by 4 bases and J by 6 bases. CDR1 is SGDLS, CDR2 YYNGEE, per germline. CDR3 nucleotide sequence: TGTGCCAGCAGCAGGTCGGCGGGAGTCTCCGGCGAGCAGTACTTC. It yields the protein CASSRSAGVSGEQYF.

This chain uses TRBV5-1 with TRBJ1-5; possible D gene TRBD1, 5 bases. Germline V CDR1 and CDR2: SGHRS, YFSETQ. The CDR3 is 15 residues long. V lost 5 bases, J lost 4 bases, and 16 bases lay in between. CDR3 coding DNA: TGCGCCAGCAGGCGGGACGCCTCCGGGAATCAGCCCCAGCATTTT. Residues: CASRRDASGNQPQHF.

This chain uses TRBV5-1 with TRBJ2-5; the match to TRBD2 covers 12 bases. V lost 0 bases to trimming and J lost 8 bases; unmatched junction nucleotides: 11. Germline assignment: CDR1 SGHRS and CDR2 YFSETQ. This CDR3 has 17 residues. The CDR3 DNA follows: TGCGCCAGCAGCTTGGAACTAGCGGGAGGAACACCCTATACCCAGTACTTC. Protein: CASSLELAGGTPYTQYF.

The gene calls are TRBV28 and TRBJ2-1; D not resolved. V lost 4 bases and J lost 15, with 10 bases in between. Germline V gene lookup returns CDR1 MDHEN and CDR2 SYDVKM. The CDR3 runs to 10 residues. DNA of the CDR3: TGTGCCAGCAGTTCCGTGGGCGTGTTCTTC. It yields the protein CASSSVGVFF. Combining the CDR3 with reference TRBV28 and TRBJ2-1 gives the whole variable domain DVKVTQSSRYLVKRTGEKVFLECVQDMDHENMFWYRQDPGLGLRLIYFSYDVKMKEKGDIPEGYSVSREKKERFSLILESASTNQTSMYLCASSSVGVFFGPGTRLTVL.

The chain carries TRBV5-1 and TRBJ1-2; D is perhaps TRBD1 (5 bases). The CDR3 is made up of 13 amino acids. The V end was cut by 4 bases, the J end by 5 bases, with 12 bases between. Germline CDR1 is SGHRS and CDR2 is YFSETQ. CDR3 sequence: CASSIQAGYGYTF. The CDR3 DNA sequence: TGCGCCAGCAGCATACAGGCAGGGTATGGCTACACCTTC.

The rearrangement links TRBV5-6 to TRBJ2-2; D might be TRBD1 (6 bases). V was pared by 2 bases and J by 2 bases, with 10 bases between. CDR3 length equals 15 residues. CDR1 and CDR2 (germline): SGHDT, YYEEEE. The CDR3 region is CASSFAGTNTGELFF. The DNA of the CDR3 is TGTGCCAGCAGCTTCGCCGGGACAAACACCGGGGAGCTGTTTTTT.

This clone was recorded a few times. This chain uses TRBV28 with TRBJ2-3; TRBD2 aligns across 7 bases. V lost 4 bases, J lost 2 bases, and 9 bases stayed unmatched. The length of the CDR3 is 16 residues. The germline CDR1 and CDR2 sequences are MDHEN and SYDVKM. The CDR3 DNA reads as TGTGCCAGCAGTTCATCATCCGGGACTACCACAGATACGCAGTATTTT. This codes for CASSSSSGTTTDTQYF.

As concerns this clone: The junction and the germline gene differ at one end; a read error may be behind it. The V gene is TRBV29-1, the J gene TRBJ1-4; TRBD1 matches 9 bases. The CDR3 consists of 17 residues. The V gene's germline CDR1 is SQVTM and CDR2 ANQGSEA. This CDR3 reads CSVAKLGQGLPKEKLFF. CDR3 nucleotides: TGCAGCGTTGCTAAGTTGGGACAGGGTTTGCCTAAGGAAAAACTGTTTTTT.

This chain uses TRBV9 with TRBJ2-1, with 11 nucleotides matching TRBD2. CDR3 size: 16 residues. Germline V gives CDR1 SGDLS, CDR2 YYNGEE. With 5 bases clipped from V and 4 bases from J, the junction kept 8 bases outside the gene matches. CDR3 amino acids: CASSPLGTSGYNEQFF. The DNA for the CDR3 is TGTGCCAGCAGTCCCCTCGGGACTAGCGGATACAATGAGCAGTTCTTC.

V gene TRBV5-6 combines with J gene TRBJ1-2, with D tentatively TRBD1 (5 bases). This CDR3 has 14 amino acids. V lost 4 bases and J lost 2, with 12 bases in between. Germline loops: CDR1 SGHDT, CDR2 YYEEEE. The CDR3 protein is CASSATGGNYGYTF. In nucleotides, the CDR3 is TGTGCCAGCAGCGCCACCGGGGGGAACTATGGCTACACCTTC.

CDR3 residues: CASSIWSGGLLPQHF. The CDR3 coding sequence is TGTGCCAGTAGTATCTGGAGCGGGGGGCTCCTGCCCCAGCATTTT. The genes are TRBV19 and TRBJ1-5, with a tentative D call TRBD1 (6 bases). V lost 3 bases to trimming and J lost 9 bases, with 18 bases between them. There are 15 residues in the CDR3. Per the germline V gene, CDR1 is LNHDA and CDR2 is SQIVND (reference sequence).

The gene calls are TRBV30 and TRBJ2-6; D call uncertain. Trimming took off 4 bases at V and 2 bases at J, with 9 bases between the two ends. The V gene's germline CDR1 is GTSNPN and CDR2 SVGIG (reference sequence). This CDR3 contains 14 residues. The DNA of the CDR3 is TGTGCCTGGATGGGAAATCCTGGGGCCAACGTCCTGACTTTC. Amino acid sequence: CAWMGNPGANVLTF.

The chain employs TRBV10-3 and TRBJ2-7; 10 bases fit TRBD1. The V segment lost 7 bases and the J segment 2 bases; nucleotides outside the gene matches: 2. The CDR3 has 13 residues. The germline V gene has CDR1 ENHRY and CDR2 SYGVKD. The CDR3 is CAIKGTGAYEQYF. Written as DNA, the CDR3 is TGTGCCATCAAGGGGACAGGGGCCTACGAGCAGTACTTC.

This chain connects TRBV7-2 to TRBJ1-1; 7 bases line up with TRBD1. Germline values: CDR1 SGHTA, CDR2 FQGNSA. The V segment lost 5 bases and the J segment 3 bases; nucleotides outside the gene matches: 9. This CDR3 is 15 amino acids long. Here the CDR3 reads CASSRTGRIYTEAFF. DNA of the CDR3: TGTGCCAGCAGCCGGACAGGACGAATATACACTGAAGCTTTCTTT.